The 21 T cell receptor beta chains below come from one sample, sequenced in a study of monozygotic twins with inflammatory bowel disease. TCRdb re-called the 5' RACE reads; every CDR3 protein appears as one record, without DNA. Here the sample table reports some 170,000 distinct CDR3 sequences. Sequencing was performed on blood. The receptors stem from a human donor with ulcerative colitis or Crohn's disease, or a healthy co-twin of an affected twin (not recorded which).

J is TRBJ2-7 and V is TRBV30; TCRdb's D call, TRBD1, is unchecked because there is no DNA. The CDR3 totals 15 residues. Germline CDR1 is GTSNPN and CDR2 is SVGIG (reference sequence). CDR3 amino acids: CAWSDNPRQGREQYF.

The chain is built from TRBV24-1 and TRBJ1-2; as DNA is missing, the TRBD1 call by TCRdb cannot be tested. Germline CDR1 and CDR2: KGHDR and SFDVKD. The CDR3 loop spans 16 amino acids. The CDR3 region is CATSERPGQGVYGYTF.

The chain links TRBV11-3 to TRBJ2-5; TCRdb designates TRBD2, a call that cannot be tested without DNA. The V gene's germline CDR1 is SGHNT and CDR2 YENEEA. The CDR3 totals 14 residues. CDR3 loop: CASSFLAEQETQYF.

The genes are TRBV20-1 and TRBJ1-2. Germline assignment: CDR1 DFQATT and CDR2 SNEGSKA (reference sequence). CDR3 length: 15 residues. CDR3 in amino acids: CSVRPMIGVNYGYTF.

The chain couples TRBV7-9 to TRBJ1-1. From germline, CDR1 is SEHNR and CDR2 FQNEAQ (reference sequence). The CDR3 is made up of 12 amino acids. The CDR3 is CATPGLHAEAFF.

This chain uses TRBV5-4 with TRBJ2-7. CDR1 is SGHNT and CDR2 is YYREEE in the germline V gene (reference sequence). CDR3 length: 12 amino acids. The chain's CDR3 is CASSWDRNEQYF. The variable domain in full, with the rest retrieved from reference TRBV5-4 and TRBJ2-7, is ETGVTQSPTHLIKTRGQQVTLRCSSQSGHNTVSWYQQALGQGPQFIFQYYREEENGRGNFPPRFSGLQFPNYSSELNVNALELDDSALYLCASSWDRNEQYFGPGTRLTVT.

The chain employs TRBV9 and TRBJ2-5. Germline lookup yields CDR1 SGDLS and CDR2 YYNGEE. The CDR3 sequence is 14 residues long. This CDR3 is CASSVEQVRGTQYF. Drawing the rest from reference TRBV9 and TRBJ2-5, the complete variable domain is DSGVTQTPKHLITATGQRVTLRCSPRSGDLSVYWYQQSLDQGLQFLIQYYNGEERAKGNILERFSAQQFPDLHSELNLSSLELGDSALYFCASSVEQVRGTQYFGPGTRLLVL.

The chain uses TRBV11-2 and TRBJ1-1; TCRdb's D call of TRBD1 is untestable without DNA. Germline V lookup: CDR1 SGHAT, CDR2 FQNNGV. The CDR3 sequence is 14 residues long. CDR3 region: CASTPVQGNTEAFF. Complete variable domain (other parts from reference TRBV11-2 and TRBJ1-1): EAGVAQSPRYKIIEKRQSVAFWCNPISGHATLYWYQQILGQGPKLLIQFQNNGVVDDSQLPKDRFSAERLKGVDSTLKIQPAKLEDSAVYLCASTPVQGNTEAFFGQGTRLTVV.

The chain couples TRBV2 to TRBJ2-7; TCRdb calls TRBD1, which cannot be checked without DNA. The CDR3 has 15 amino acids. Per the germline V gene, CDR1 is SNHLY and CDR2 is FYNNEI. The CDR3: CASRLWGVRSYEQYF.

The chain has TRBV29-1 and TRBJ2-5; TCRdb names TRBD2, which stays unverified in the absence of DNA. This CDR3 has 16 residues. Germline V gives CDR1 SQVTM, CDR2 ANQGSEA. The CDR3 spells CSVLLISGRAQETQYF.

This sequence joins TRBV7-6 and TRBJ2-1. The V gene's germline CDR1 is SGHVS and CDR2 FNYEAQ. CDR3 length: 13 amino acids. The chain's CDR3 is CASSLVYNNEQFF.

This chain joins TRBV12-3 or TRBV12-4 and TRBJ1-2; TCRdb gives TRBD1 as the D gene, but with no DNA this cannot be confirmed. The CDR3 consists of 15 residues. The CDR3 loop reads CASSLAGGANYGYTF.

This chain links TRBV7-3 with TRBJ2-1. The CDR3 runs 12 residues. Germline V gene sequence: CDR1 SGHTA, CDR2 FQGTGA. CDR3 region: CASSSDNNEQFF.

The chain is built from TRBV11-3 and TRBJ2-7. The CDR3 consists of 13 residues. Germline assignment: CDR1 SGHNT and CDR2 YENEEA. CDR3 in amino acids: CASSLAQSYEQYF.

The V call is TRBV6-5, the J call TRBJ1-1. Germline loops: CDR1 MNHEY, CDR2 SVGAGI. The CDR3 has 12 amino acids. The CDR3 sequence: CASSSVNTEAFF.

CDR3 sequence: CASSLLGAINYGYTF. The rearrangement links TRBV28 to TRBJ1-2; TCRdb outputs TRBD1, but without DNA this stays unchecked. The CDR3 has 15 residues. Germline loops: CDR1 MDHEN, CDR2 SYDVKM.

The chain has TRBV24-1 and TRBJ2-2. The CDR3 length is 15 residues. The germline CDR1 and CDR2 sequences are KGHDR and SFDVKD. CDR3 protein: CATSKAEYNTGELFF.

V and J are TRBV28 and TRBJ2-4; TCRdb designates TRBD2, a call that cannot be tested without DNA. Germline V gene lookup returns CDR1 MDHEN and CDR2 SYDVKM. The CDR3 is 19 residues long. CDR3 region: CASRARLAGGGLAKNIQYF.

The rearrangement links TRBV29-1 to TRBJ1-2; the D call of TRBD1 rests on TCRdb alone, since no DNA is present to check it. Germline loops: CDR1 SQVTM, CDR2 ANQGSEA. The CDR3 length is 14 residues. The CDR3 here is CSVESGGDIYGYTF.

This sequence joins TRBV28 and TRBJ1-4; the D call from TCRdb, TRBD1, cannot be confirmed without DNA. This CDR3 has 16 residues. The germline gives CDR1 MDHEN, CDR2 SYDVKM. CDR3 in amino acids: CASSSTGADFNEKLFF.

The V call is TRBV5-6, the J call TRBJ2-3; TCRdb's assignment of TRBD2 cannot be checked, as there is no DNA. Per germline, CDR1 SGHDT and CDR2 YYEEEE. This CDR3 region has 17 residues. The CDR3 loop reads CASSSRKGGRATDTQYF.